This T cell receptor (beta chain) was sequenced for a study of early T cells in non-severe SARS-CoV-2 infection. This clonotype was seen only a few times. Unique molecular identifiers tagged individual cDNA molecules. TCRdb independently ran MiXCR on the 5' RACE reads; one entry per CDR3 protein. The sample yields about 99,000 distinct CDR3 sequences, around 16% seen once. Sequenced sample: whole blood. This clonotype was sampled from an adult who was a healthcare worker with PCR-confirmed SARS-CoV-2 infection or an uninfected control (not recorded which).

The CDR3 here is CASSGDRGRNEQFF. The DNA for the CDR3 is TGTGCCAGCAGTGGGGACAGGGGGAGGAATGAGCAGTTCTTC. This chain joins TRBV12-3 or TRBV12-4 and TRBJ2-1, with 11 bases matching TRBD1. This CDR3 has 14 residues. J lost 7 bases, V lost 5 bases, and 4 bases had no gene match.